This T cell receptor beta chain emerged from a study of identical twins' blood T cells. In the study overall: Around 12 libraries, six alpha and six beta, gave around 48 million reads.

The sample holds a few counts of this clonotype. As originally analysed: Each donor had about 100,000 to nearly 550,000 clonotypes. Via MiXCR, TCRdb re-called the 5' RACE reads, giving one row per CDR3 protein. What appears here as the V and J calls and clone size reflects TCRdb's work, not the paper's. Of 300,000 to 450,000 distinct CDR3 sequences in the sample, 28% were seen once. The sequence derives from a woman between 18 and 49 years old in good health. Sequencing was done on a sample of PBMCs.

The chain's CDR3 is CASSLLGRQGDQPQHF. Written as DNA, the CDR3 is TGTGCCAGCAGTTTATTGGGTAGACAGGGGGATCAGCCCCAGCATTTT. The chain carries TRBV28 and TRBJ1-5, with 9 bases aligning to TRBD1. Unmatched junction bases numbered 6, after V lost 1 base and J lost 5 bases. From germline, CDR1 is MDHEN and CDR2 SYDVKM. The CDR3 extends over 16 amino acids.